This T cell receptor beta chain was found in a study of T cell responses to AZD1222 COVID-19 vaccine. Broader study findings: Baseline serostatus was positive in only six AZD1222 recipients.

Of note for this clone: Antigen specificity is unknown.

There are 13 residues in the CDR3. The V gene's germline CDR1 is MGHRA and CDR2 YSYEKL. V dropped 0 bases and J dropped 12 bases, with 14 bases sitting between them. Using immunoSEQ multiplex PCR, the repertoire was profiled, and TCRdb retains in-frame clones only, with some absent. The data show roughly 120,000 clones, 75% to 90% seen once. The sequenced sample was peripheral blood, obtained on day 0 of AZD1222 vaccination. The chain links TRBV4-1 to TRBJ2-5; no firm D call. The receptor was isolated from an adult in good health. The CDR3 nucleotides are TGCGCCAGCAGCCAAGATCAAGGTACCTTCGAGTACTTC. Its translation: CASSQDQGTFEYF.